This TCR beta chain was profiled in a study of shared clonotypes between healthy human individuals. This CDR3 is built from 13 residues. Germline CDR1 SGHRS, CDR2 YFSETQ. The V segment lost 2 bases and the J segment 3 bases; nucleotides outside the gene matches: 2. This clone was counted at least ten times. This same CDR3 is encoded by further DNA sequences in the sample. Produced via immunoSEQ multiplex PCR; TCRdb's table is partial and in-frame only. The table includes about 490,000 clones, roughly 85% detected once. This rearrangement joins TRBV5-1 to TRBJ2-7, with 7 positions matching TRBD1. Sequencing was performed on PBMCs. This clonotype was sampled from a woman aged 40 to 50 in good health. Some clones in this sample may be carry-over from other donors' samples. CDR3 DNA sequence: TGCGCCAGCAGCTTCGACAGGGTCTACGAGCAGTACTTC. This codes for CASSFDRVYEQYF. The full variable domain, with the rest looked up from reference TRBV5-1 and TRBJ2-7, is KAGVTQTPRYLIKTRGQQVTLSCSPISGHRSVSWYQQTPGQGLQFLFEYFSETQRNKGNFPGRFSGRQFSNSRSEMNVSTLELGDSALYLCASSFDRVYEQYFGPGTRLTVT.